This T cell receptor (beta chain) was obtained from a study of cytomegalovirus exposure and HLA in healthy donors. PCR used 60 Vbeta primers and 13 Jbeta primers. The assay was immunoSEQ multiplex PCR, and TCRdb's table has in-frame clones only and misses some. Of around 100,000 clones listed, 65% to 80% are singletons. The trim removed 1 base at V and 1 base at J, leaving 0 bases unmatched. The CDR3 is 15 residues long. Germline assignment: CDR1 MNHNY and CDR2 SVGAGI (reference sequence). All donors participated as healthy donors of bone marrow. The donors, nominally healthy at sampling, likely had unrecorded immune exposures. Points from the study as a whole: Among the CMV-associated chains, a few were confirmed in vitro as specific for CMV antigens. The Asian-associated ancestry cluster reportedly had fewer N-insertions than the approximately 700-donor mean in a later analysis.

In the case of this clone: The antigen is unknown.

This TCR was sampled from a woman aged 18 to 35 in good health and CMV-seropositive. Sequenced material: PBMCs. The chain has TRBV6-6 and TRBJ1-2; 10 bases line up with TRBD1. DNA of the CDR3: TGTGCCAGCAGTTACTGGGACAGGGGTAACTATGGCTACACCTTC. Amino acid sequence: CASSYWDRGNYGYTF.